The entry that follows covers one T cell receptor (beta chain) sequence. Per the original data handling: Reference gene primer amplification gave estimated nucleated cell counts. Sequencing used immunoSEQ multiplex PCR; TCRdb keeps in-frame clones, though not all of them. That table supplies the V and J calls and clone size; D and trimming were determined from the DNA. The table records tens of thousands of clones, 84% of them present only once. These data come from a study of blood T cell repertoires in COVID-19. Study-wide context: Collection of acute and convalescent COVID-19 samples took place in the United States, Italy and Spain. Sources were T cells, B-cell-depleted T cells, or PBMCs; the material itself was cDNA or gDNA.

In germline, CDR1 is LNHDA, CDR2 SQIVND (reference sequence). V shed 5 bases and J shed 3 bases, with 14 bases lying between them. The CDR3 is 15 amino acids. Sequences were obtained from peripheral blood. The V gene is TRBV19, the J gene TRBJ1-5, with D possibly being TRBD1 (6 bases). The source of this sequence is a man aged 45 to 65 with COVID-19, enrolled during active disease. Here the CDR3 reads CASSPVDRFNQPQHF. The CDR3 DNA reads TGTGCCAGTAGTCCCGTAGACAGGTTCAATCAGCCCCAGCATTTT.